The 2 T cell receptor beta chains below were found in one sample sequenced in a study of CXCR3-negative and CXCR3-positive naive CD8 T cells. The study made its TRB cDNA libraries by 5' RACE, adding UMI labels. TCRdb reworked the 5' RACE reads into one entry per CDR3 protein, no DNA. This repertoire includes 130,000 or so distinct CDR3 sequences. Notes on the study in general: CXCR3-negative naive cells had less hydrophobic TRB CDR3s than did CXCR3-positive naive cells.

These TCRs' antigens remain unknown. Sequencing was done on a sample of naive CXCR3+ CD8+ T cells from blood. The sample's subset: CD45RO-CCR7+CD27+CD95- naive CD8+ T cells expressing CXCR3 (TNR3+). The receptors stem from a human donor in good health. Some clones in this sample may be carry-over from other donors' samples.

This chain links TRBV7-3 with TRBJ2-3; as DNA is missing, the TRBD2 call by TCRdb cannot be tested. Germline assignment: CDR1 SGHTA and CDR2 FQGTGA. This CDR3 is built from 16 residues. The CDR3 here is CASSPLAGGSTDTQYF.

The chain uses TRBV13 and TRBJ2-3. CDR3 size: 11 residues. Germline V CDR1 and CDR2: PRHDT, FYEKMQ (reference sequence). The CDR3: CASSLSDTQYF.